These T cell receptor beta chains were read from a single sample in a study of shared clonotypes between healthy human individuals. The assay was immunoSEQ multiplex PCR, and TCRdb's table has in-frame clones only and misses some. This sample yields about 2,100,000 clones, of which 93% are seen a single time; around 1.7% belongs to the top ten. The sample taken for sequencing was naive CD8+ T cells from PBMCs. These TCRs come from a man between 18 and 29 years old in good health. Some clones in this sample may be carry-over from other donors' samples. Both conserved end residues are part of each CDR3. The order of the fields is CDR3 protein, V gene, J gene.

CATSRDLTPNIPYNEQFF	TRBV15	TRBJ2-1
CASSPGQGGYQPQHF	TRBV28	TRBJ1-5
CATSGQPQHF	TRBV15	TRBJ1-5
CASSPLAGGLPDIQYF	TRBV4-2	TRBJ2-4
CASSLARDSGVRELFF	TRBV9	TRBJ2-2
CASKQRGTGENQPQHF	TRBV5-6	TRBJ1-5
CASSYSNTEAFF	TRBV7-9	TRBJ1-1
CASSHSRDPNTEAFF	TRBV4-1	TRBJ1-1
CATSRRQGAYNEQFF	TRBV15	TRBJ2-1
CASSLELGSSYEQYF	TRBV5-4	TRBJ2-7
CASSVPRGSGLTDTQYF	TRBV9	TRBJ2-3
CASRGGPYNEQFF	TRBV2	TRBJ2-1
CASSSGASGNTIYF	TRBV7-9	TRBJ1-3
CASSSRTGKDEQYF	TRBV6-5	TRBJ2-7
CASSFRDRNTEAFF	TRBV27	TRBJ1-1
CASSQSPGTGDRSYEQYF	TRBV4-2	TRBJ2-7
CASTRGTGPYNEQFF	TRBV6-5	TRBJ2-1
CASSQDGTGVWSYNEQFF	TRBV14	TRBJ2-1
CASSPTIMNTEAFF	TRBV28	TRBJ1-1
CASNPGGASTEAFF	TRBV27	TRBJ1-1
CASRDRGSPEAFF	TRBV2	TRBJ1-1
CASSLTGQGNYGYTF	TRBV6-1	TRBJ1-2
CASSVNVGGREQYF	TRBV5-1	TRBJ2-7
CASSPVPGGGKAFF	TRBV6-1	TRBJ1-1
CASSLWASGFYNEQFF	TRBV28	TRBJ2-1
CASNIGGSNQPQHF	TRBV5-6	TRBJ1-5
CASSPGTNTYEQYF	TRBV4-1	TRBJ2-7